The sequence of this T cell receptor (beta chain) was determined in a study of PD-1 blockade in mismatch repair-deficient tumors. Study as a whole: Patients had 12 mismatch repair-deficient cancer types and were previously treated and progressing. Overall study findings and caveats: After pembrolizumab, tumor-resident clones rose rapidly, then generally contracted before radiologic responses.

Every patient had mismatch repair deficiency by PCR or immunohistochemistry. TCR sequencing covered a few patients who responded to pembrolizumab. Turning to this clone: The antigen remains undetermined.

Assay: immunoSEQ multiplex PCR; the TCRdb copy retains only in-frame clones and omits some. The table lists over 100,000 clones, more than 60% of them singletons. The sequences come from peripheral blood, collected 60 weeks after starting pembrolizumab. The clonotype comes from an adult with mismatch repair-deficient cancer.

The CDR3 sequence is CASRKGGWRSEKLFF. In DNA, the CDR3 is TGTGCCAGCAGAAAAGGGGGGTGGAGGAGTGAAAAACTGTTTTTT. This chain connects TRBV6-5 to TRBJ1-4; TRBD1 is a possible D gene (6 bases). The length of the CDR3 is 15 residues. The germline V and J ends were trimmed by 6 bases and 7 bases, with 18 bases remaining between them. Germline CDR1 MNHEY, CDR2 SVGAGI.